This passage covers 8 T cell receptor beta chains from one sample sequenced in a study of PD-1 blockade in classical Hodgkin lymphoma. Using immunoSEQ multiplex PCR, the repertoire was profiled, and TCRdb retains in-frame clones only, with some absent. This table holds about 97,000 clones, roughly 88% found once. Following autologous stem cell transplantation, relapse occurred in every patient, and exposure to brentuximab vedotin varied. The specimen was peripheral blood mononuclear cells (PBMCs), collected at baseline. These TCRs come from a human donor with classical Hodgkin lymphoma.

V is TRBV7-2 and J is TRBJ1-4; TRBD1 agrees at 7 bases. This CDR3 is built from 15 residues. J gave up 4 bases and V 2 bases, and 4 bases lay outside the gene matches. Germline V gives CDR1 SGHTA, CDR2 FQGNSA. The CDR3 loop reads CASSLPTGNNEKLFF. CDR3 in DNA: TGTGCCAGCAGCTTACCGACAGGGAATAATGAAAAACTGTTTTTT.

This clone was counted a few times. CDR3 nucleotides: TGTGCCAGCAGCTTAAGTCAGCGAGGCACAGATACGCAGTATTTT. The encoded protein is CASSLSQRGTDTQYF. The V and J genes are TRBV5-6 and TRBJ2-3, with D unresolved. CDR3 length: 15 residues. Germline assignment: CDR1 SGHDT and CDR2 YYEEEE. Trimming removed 2 bases at V and 1 base at J, with 11 bases between.

CDR3 nucleotides: TGCGCCAGCAGTGGGAGGAGCACTGAAGCTTTCTTT. Translation: CASSGRSTEAFF. This chain connects TRBV5-1 to TRBJ1-1; no firm D call. Germline V lookup: CDR1 SGHRS, CDR2 YFSETQ. V was shortened by 5 bases and J by 4 bases, with 9 bases between the two germline ends. The CDR3 has 12 residues.

V usage is TRBV5-6 and J usage is TRBJ1-2; D gene uncertain. The CDR3 has 14 residues. Germline-derived CDR1 and CDR2 are SGHDT and YYEEEE. The germline V and J ends were trimmed by 4 bases and 3 bases, with 13 bases remaining between them. This chain's CDR3 is CASSPRGRHYGYTF. In DNA, the CDR3 is TGTGCCAGCAGCCCACGGGGTCGGCACTATGGCTACACCTTC.

V usage is TRBV10-3 and J usage is TRBJ2-1, with a weak D call TRBD2 (6 bases). CDR1 is ENHRY and CDR2 is SYGVKD in the germline V gene. This CDR3 spans 16 amino acids. V was clipped by 1 base and J by 4 bases, with 14 bases between them. In DNA form, the CDR3 reads TGTGCCATCAGTGAGTGGTCCGGGACTGGGTACAATGAGCAGTTCTTC. Its protein is CAISEWSGTGYNEQFF.

This clone occurred once. The chain couples TRBV11-2 to TRBJ2-3; TRBD2 matches 7 bases. With 2 bases clipped from V and 5 bases from J, the junction kept 1 base outside the gene matches. CDR1 and CDR2 from the germline V gene are SGHAT and FQNNGV. The CDR3 loop spans 13 amino acids. The CDR3 loop is CASSLLAGDTQYF. In DNA form, the CDR3 reads TGTGCCAGCAGCTTATTAGCGGGAGATACGCAGTATTTT.

The rearrangement uses TRBV29-1 and TRBJ2-1; D uncertain. The germline gives CDR1 SQVTM, CDR2 ANQGSEA. The CDR3 extends over 12 amino acids. Trimming took off 2 bases at V and 3 bases at J, with 5 bases between the two ends. Written as DNA, the CDR3 is TGCAGCGTTGAACGAAGCTACAATGAGCAGTTCTTC. This translates into CSVERSYNEQFF.

This chain joins TRBV4-3 and TRBJ2-2, with D unclear. The CDR3 contains 16 residues. CDR1 is LGHNA, CDR2 YSLEER, per germline. With 0 bases removed from V and 4 bases from J, the gap between germline ends came to 12 bases. The CDR3 spells CASSQESGFLTGELFF. The CDR3 DNA reads TGCGCCAGCAGCCAAGAAAGTGGATTCCTCACCGGGGAGCTGTTTTTT.